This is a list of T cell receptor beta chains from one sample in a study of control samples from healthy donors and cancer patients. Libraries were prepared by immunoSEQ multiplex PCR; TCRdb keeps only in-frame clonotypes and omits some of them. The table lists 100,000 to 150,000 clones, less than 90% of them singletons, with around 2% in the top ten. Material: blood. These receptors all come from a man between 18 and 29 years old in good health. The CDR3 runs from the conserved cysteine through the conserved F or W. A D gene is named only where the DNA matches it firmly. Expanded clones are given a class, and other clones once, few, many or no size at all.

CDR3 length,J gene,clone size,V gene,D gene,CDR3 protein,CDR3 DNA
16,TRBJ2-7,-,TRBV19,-,CASSIKRRLTPYEQYF,TGTGCCAGTAGTATAAAGCGGCGACTAACCCCCTACGAGCAGTACTTC
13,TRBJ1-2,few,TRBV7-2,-,CASSQAGHAGYTF,TGTGCCAGCAGCCAGGCTGGGCATGCGGGCTACACCTTC
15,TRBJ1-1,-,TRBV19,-,CASSPGVGLNTEAFF,TGTGCCAGTAGTCCAGGGGTGGGATTGAACACTGAAGCTTTCTTT
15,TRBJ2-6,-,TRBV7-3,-,CASSPINSGANVLTF,TGTGCCAGCAGTCCTATCAACTCTGGGGCCAACGTCCTGACTTTC
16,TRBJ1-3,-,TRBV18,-,CASSPGDTFSGNTIYF,TGTGCCAGCTCACCAGGGGACACCTTCTCTGGAAACACCATATATTTT
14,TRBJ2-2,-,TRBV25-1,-,CASSEFSNTGELFF,TGTGCCAGCAGTGAATTCAGTAACACCGGGGAGCTGTTTTTT
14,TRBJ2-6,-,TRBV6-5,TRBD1,CASSRQGWDNVLTF,TGTGCCAGCAGTCGACAGGGATGGGACAACGTCCTGACTTTC
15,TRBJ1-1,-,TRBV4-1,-,CASSQDITVVTEAFF,TGCGCCAGCAGCCAAGATATTACTGTCGTCACTGAAGCTTTCTTT
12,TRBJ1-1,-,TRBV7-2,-,CASSPEKGGAFF,TGTGCCAGCAGCCCAGAAAAGGGGGGAGCTTTCTTT
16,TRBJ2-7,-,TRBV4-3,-,CASSQDGRGSGYEQYF,TGCGCCAGCAGCCAAGATGGTCGGGGATCTGGGTACGAGCAGTACTTC